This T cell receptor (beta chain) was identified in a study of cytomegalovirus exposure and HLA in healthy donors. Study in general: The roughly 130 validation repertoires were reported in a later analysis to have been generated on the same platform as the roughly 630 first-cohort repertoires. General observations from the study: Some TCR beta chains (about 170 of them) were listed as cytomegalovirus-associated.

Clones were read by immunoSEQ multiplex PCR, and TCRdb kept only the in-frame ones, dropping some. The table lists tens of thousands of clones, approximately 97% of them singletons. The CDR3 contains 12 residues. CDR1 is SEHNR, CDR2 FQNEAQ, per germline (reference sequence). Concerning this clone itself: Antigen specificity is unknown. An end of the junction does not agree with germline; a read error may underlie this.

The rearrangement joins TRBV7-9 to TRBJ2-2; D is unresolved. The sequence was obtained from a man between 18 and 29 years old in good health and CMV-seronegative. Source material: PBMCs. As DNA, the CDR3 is TGTGCCAGCAGCTTTAACAGCGGGGAGCTGTTTTTT. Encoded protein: CASSFNSGELFF.